This T cell receptor (beta chain) was profiled in a study of T-cell reconstitution after alpha-beta-depleted transplantation in children. Study-level findings and limits: Expanded graft clones numbering several hundred reportedly gave rise to alpha-beta T cells about two months after transplant.

Unique molecular identifiers featured in how the TCRbeta library was prepared. TCRdb called the PCR reads again in MiXCR, with one record for every CDR3 protein. The repertoire holds some 200,000 distinct CDR3 sequences, with approximately 10% as singletons. This clonotype was picked up many times. Its antigen is unknown. This CDR3 contains 15 residues. V lost 6 bases, J lost 1 base, and 15 bases lay in between. The sequence was collected from a child younger than two with acute myeloid leukemia, due to receive a stem cell transplant. This rearrangement joins TRBV12-3 or TRBV12-4 to TRBJ1-1; D is uncertain. The source was PBMCs, collected before TCRalphabeta/CD19-depleted stem cell transplant. This CDR3 reads CASRTLTHWNTEAFF. Written as DNA, the CDR3 is TGTGCCAGCAGGACCCTGACACACTGGAACACTGAAGCTTTCTTT.